The 11 T cell receptor beta chains reported below all come from one sample, sequenced in a study of cytomegalovirus exposure and HLA in healthy donors. The table came from immunoSEQ multiplex PCR; TCRdb's copy has only in-frame clones and leaves some out. Among approximately 150,000 clones, 91% were seen once, and the ten largest hold about 2.9%. The sequenced material came from PBMCs. All receptors derive from a woman under 30 in good health and CMV-seropositive.

This chain connects TRBV10-3 to TRBJ2-1; 9 bases match TRBD1. Trimming took 2 bases from V and 9 from J; bases not matched to a gene: 8. CDR1 is ENHRY and CDR2 is SYGVKD in the germline V gene. The CDR3 is 15 residues long. CDR3 loop: CAISENRGRVGEQFF. The CDR3 DNA reads as TGTGCCATCAGTGAGAACAGGGGGCGCGTCGGTGAGCAGTTCTTC.

This clone appeared once. The chain is built from TRBV7-9 and TRBJ2-3; maybe TRBD1 (6 bases). The CDR3 runs 16 residues. Trimming took off 5 bases at V and 2 bases at J, with 17 bases between the two ends. The germline gives CDR1 SEHNR, CDR2 FQNEAQ (reference sequence). The chain's CDR3 is CASSGRQVSPTDTQYF. The CDR3, as DNA: TGTGCCAGCAGCGGCCGACAGGTTTCCCCCACAGATACGCAGTATTTT.

This clone was found once. The chain recombines TRBV9 with TRBJ2-7, with 8 bases that match TRBD2. Germline trimming cut 4 bases from V and 5 bases from J; bases unmatched to any gene: 8. The germline V gene encodes CDR1 SGDLS and CDR2 YYNGEE. There are 14 residues in the CDR3. This chain's CDR3 is CASSQGLGIDEQYF. The CDR3, as DNA: TGTGCCAGCAGCCAGGGACTAGGGATCGACGAGCAGTACTTC.

The CDR3 nucleotides are TGTGCCACCAGCAGAGATCGGGGAGGCGGGCAGCCCCAGCATTTT. Its protein product is CATSRDRGGGQPQHF. The rearrangement joins TRBV15 to TRBJ1-5; D is unresolved. The CDR3 runs 15 residues. Germline V gene data show CDR1 as LNHNV and CDR2 as YYDKDF (reference sequence). The ends were cut back, 0 bases at V and 7 bases at J, with 13 bases in the middle.

This clone was detected only a few times. The chain carries TRBV7-6 and TRBJ1-2; D not resolved. Per the germline V gene, CDR1 is SGHVS and CDR2 is FNYEAQ. V was cut by 5 bases and J by 6 bases, with 13 bases left in between. The CDR3 totals 13 residues. The DNA of the CDR3 is TGTGCCAGCAGCCGGGCGGGGAGGGATGGCTACACCTTC. It translates to CASSRAGRDGYTF. The full variable domain, completed using reference TRBV7-6 and TRBJ1-2, is GAGVSQSPRYKVTKRGQDVALRCDPISGHVSLYWYRQALGQGPEFLTYFNYEAQQDKSGLPNDRFSAERPEGSISTLTIQRTEQRDSAMYRCASSRAGRDGYTFGSGTRLTVV.

This chain links TRBV14 with TRBJ2-1, with D possibly matching TRBD2 (6 bases). This CDR3 has 14 residues. The germline CDR1 and CDR2 sequences are SGHDN and FVKESK. Deletions cut 0 bases from V and 9 bases from J, with 12 bases between. The CDR3 region has the DNA TGTGCCAGCAGCCAAGAAACAACTAGCAGTGAGCAGTTCTTC. Protein: CASSQETTSSEQFF.

The rearrangement links TRBV5-1 to TRBJ2-1; the match to TRBD2 covers 8 bases. Germline-derived CDR1 and CDR2 are SGHRS and YFSETQ. J was trimmed by 7 bases and V by 4 bases; bases with no gene match: 7. The CDR3 loop spans 14 amino acids. CDR3: CASSPGLAYNEQFF. As DNA, the CDR3 is TGCGCCAGCAGCCCCGGACTAGCTTATAATGAGCAGTTCTTC.

The genes are TRBV21-1 and TRBJ1-4; no DNA check was done on the table's D call, TRBD1. TRBV21-1 has pseudogene status. The CDR3 contains 17 residues. DNA for the CDR3: TGTGCCAGCAGCAACCTCGCAGGTACACGGTTTCATGAAAAACTGTTTTTT. Amino acid sequence: CASSNLAGTRFHEKLFF.

V and J are TRBV7-9 and TRBJ2-1, with 11 bases lining up with TRBD2. Germline V CDR1 and CDR2: SEHNR, FQNEAQ (reference sequence). This CDR3 has 15 residues. The ends lost 11 bases at V and 8 bases at J; junction bases unmatched: 14. CDR3 amino acids: CAPRRLAGREDEQFF. The CDR3 nucleotides are TGTGCCCCTCGCAGACTAGCGGGAAGGGAGGATGAGCAGTTCTTC.

Only one count was recorded for this clone. The chain links TRBV28 to TRBJ1-2; 10 positions agree with TRBD1. The J segment lost 0 bases and the V segment lost 3 bases, leaving 10 bases of the junction unmatched. The CDR3 is 18 residues long. Germline V gene sequence: CDR1 MDHEN, CDR2 SYDVKM. CDR3 loop: CASSLQAGTGVTNYGYTF. The CDR3 bases are TGTGCCAGCAGTTTGCAAGCAGGGACAGGGGTTACTAACTATGGCTACACCTTC.

The J gene is TRBJ2-1, the V gene TRBV9, with TRBD2 matching 8 bases. Per the germline V gene, CDR1 is SGDLS and CDR2 is YYNGEE. Unmatched junction bases numbered 4, after V lost 4 bases and J lost 7 bases. The CDR3 extends over 13 amino acids. CDR3 sequence reads: CASSSREGNEQFF. The CDR3 DNA reads TGTGCCAGCAGCAGCCGGGAGGGTAATGAGCAGTTCTTC.